One and the same sample provided the 10 T cell receptor beta chains below, sequenced in a study of shared clonotypes between healthy human individuals. The table came from immunoSEQ multiplex PCR; TCRdb's copy has only in-frame clones and leaves some out. The table lists over 1.4 million clones, roughly 95% of them singletons. The sequenced sample consisted of naive CD4+ T cells sorted from blood. Indicated subset: CD45RA+ positively selected. The receptors originated from a man aged 25 to 40 in good health.

V and J are TRBV7-6 and TRBJ2-1; D is possibly TRBD1 (5 bases). In germline, CDR1 is SGHVS, CDR2 FNYEAQ. V shed 2 bases and J shed 7 bases, with 9 bases lying between them. The CDR3 covers 13 residues. The CDR3 reads CASSLFQGNEQFF. The CDR3 DNA follows: TGTGCCAGCAGCTTATTCCAGGGAAATGAGCAGTTCTTC.

This chain links TRBV11-2 with TRBJ2-7, with D possibly matching TRBD2 (7 bases). The germline CDR1 and CDR2 sequences are SGHAT and FQNNGV. This CDR3 comprises 12 residues. V lost 4 bases, J lost 5 bases, and 9 bases lay in between. The CDR3 coding sequence is TGTGCCAGCAGCTGGGGGGGCCACGAGCAGTACTTC. It specifies CASSWGGHEQYF.

The chain carries TRBV5-4 and TRBJ2-1; D is unresolved. The germline V gene has CDR1 SGHNT and CDR2 YYREEE (reference sequence). CDR3 length: 11 residues. With 4 bases removed from V and 9 bases from J, the gap between germline ends came to 8 bases. This chain's CDR3 is CASSRDSEQFF. Here the CDR3 DNA reads TGTGCCAGCAGCCGAGACTCTGAGCAGTTCTTC.

The chain recombines TRBV6-6 with TRBJ1-1; no clear D. Trimming pared 6 bases from V and 11 bases from J, leaving 16 bases between. The CDR3 extends over 12 amino acids. Germline values: CDR1 MNHNY, CDR2 SVGAGI (reference sequence). In DNA form, the CDR3 reads TGTGCCAGCAGCTACAACGACGCGACGGCTTTCTTT. Translated, it gives CASSYNDATAFF.

The chain joins TRBV7-8 to TRBJ2-5, with D possibly TRBD2 on 7 matching bases. CDR1 is SGHVS, CDR2 FQNEAQ, per germline. The CDR3 is made up of 15 amino acids. Trimming took 2 bases from V and 7 from J, leaving 17 bases between them. In DNA form, the CDR3 reads TGTGCCAGCAGCTTAAAGTGGGCGGGGGCAACGACCCAGTACTTC. Translation: CASSLKWAGATTQYF.

This chain connects TRBV11-2 to TRBJ1-1, with 10 bases aligning to TRBD1. CDR1 is SGHAT and CDR2 is FQNNGV in the germline V gene. The V gene end was trimmed by 6 bases and the J gene end by 3 bases; junction bases not matched to a gene: 7. The CDR3 spans 15 residues. The CDR3, as DNA: TGTGCCAGCAGGCGTCCCGGGACAGGGGACACTGAAGCTTTCTTT. It encodes CASRRPGTGDTEAFF. The full variable domain, completed using reference TRBV11-2 and TRBJ1-1, is EAGVAQSPRYKIIEKRQSVAFWCNPISGHATLYWYQQILGQGPKLLIQFQNNGVVDDSQLPKDRFSAERLKGVDSTLKIQPAKLEDSAVYLCASRRPGTGDTEAFFGQGTRLTVV.

The V gene is TRBV10-2, the J gene TRBJ2-7, with a tentative D call TRBD2 (6 bases). The CDR3 runs 12 residues. Trimming took off 6 bases at V and 9 bases at J, with 15 bases between the two ends. CDR1 WSHSY and CDR2 SAAADI come from the germline V gene. DNA of the CDR3: TGCGCCAGCAGACGGGACTCCTCGGCGCAGTACTTC. Translating it yields CASRRDSSAQYF.

The chain employs TRBV5-5 and TRBJ1-1, with D possibly being TRBD1 (5 bases). Trimming removed 4 bases from V and 1 base from J, with 8 bases in between. The CDR3 loop spans 13 amino acids. Germline-derived CDR1 and CDR2 are SGHKS and YYEKEE (reference sequence). The CDR3 nucleotides read TGTGCCAGCAGCGAAACAGGGAACACTGAAGCTTTCTTT. Translating gives CASSETGNTEAFF.

The chain employs TRBV19 and TRBJ2-1, with 7 nucleotides matching TRBD2. CDR1 LNHDA and CDR2 SQIVND come from the germline V gene (reference sequence). CDR3 length: 19 amino acids. The V gene end was trimmed by 0 bases and the J gene end by 6 bases; junction bases not matched to a gene: 17. CDR3 in amino acids: CASSIDGAWGGSKGNEQFF. CDR3 nucleotide sequence: TGTGCCAGTAGTATAGATGGGGCGTGGGGCGGGAGTAAGGGCAATGAGCAGTTCTTC.

The chain carries TRBV19 and TRBJ2-1, with a tentative D call TRBD1 (5 bases). Germline assignment: CDR1 LNHDA and CDR2 SQIVND (reference sequence). V lost 1 base, J lost 7 bases, and 8 bases lay in between. The CDR3 loop spans 13 amino acids. CDR3: CASSIAQGNEQFF. CDR3 in DNA: TGTGCCAGTAGTATAGCCCAGGGTAATGAGCAGTTCTTC.